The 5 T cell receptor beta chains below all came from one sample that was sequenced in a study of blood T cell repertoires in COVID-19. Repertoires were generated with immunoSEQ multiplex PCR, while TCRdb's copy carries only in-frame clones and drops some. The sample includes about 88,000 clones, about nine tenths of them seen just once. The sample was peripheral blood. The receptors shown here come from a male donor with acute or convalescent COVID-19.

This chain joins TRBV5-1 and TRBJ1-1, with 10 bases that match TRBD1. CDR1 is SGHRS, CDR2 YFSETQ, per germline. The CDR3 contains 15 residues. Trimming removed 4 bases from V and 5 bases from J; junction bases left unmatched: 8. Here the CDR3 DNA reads TGCGCCAGCAGCGGCGGACAGGGGGGGCTGACTGAAGCTTTCTTT. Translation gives CASSGGQGGLTEAFF.

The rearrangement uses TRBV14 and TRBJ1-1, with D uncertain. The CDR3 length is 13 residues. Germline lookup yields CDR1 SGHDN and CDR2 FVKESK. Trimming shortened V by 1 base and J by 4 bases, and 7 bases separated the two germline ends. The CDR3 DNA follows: TGTGCCAGCAGCCAAGCCAGGCTCACTGAAGCTTTCTTT. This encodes CASSQARLTEAFF.

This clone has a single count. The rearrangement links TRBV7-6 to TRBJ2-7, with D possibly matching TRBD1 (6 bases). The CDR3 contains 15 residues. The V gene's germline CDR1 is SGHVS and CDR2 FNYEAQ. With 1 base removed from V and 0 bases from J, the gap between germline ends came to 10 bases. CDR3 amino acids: CASSLGEGVSYEQYF. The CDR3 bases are TGTGCCAGCAGCTTAGGAGAGGGGGTCTCCTACGAGCAGTACTTC. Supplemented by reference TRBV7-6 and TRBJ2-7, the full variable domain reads GAGVSQSPRYKVTKRGQDVALRCDPISGHVSLYWYRQALGQGPEFLTYFNYEAQQDKSGLPNDRFSAERPEGSISTLTIQRTEQRDSAMYRCASSLGEGVSYEQYFGPGTRLTVT.

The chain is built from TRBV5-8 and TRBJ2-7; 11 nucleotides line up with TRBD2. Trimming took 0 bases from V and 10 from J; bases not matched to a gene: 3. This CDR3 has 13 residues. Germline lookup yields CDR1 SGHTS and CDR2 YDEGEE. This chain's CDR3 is CASSLGLAGFQYF. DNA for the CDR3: TGTGCCAGCAGCTTGGGACTAGCGGGGTTTCAGTACTTC.

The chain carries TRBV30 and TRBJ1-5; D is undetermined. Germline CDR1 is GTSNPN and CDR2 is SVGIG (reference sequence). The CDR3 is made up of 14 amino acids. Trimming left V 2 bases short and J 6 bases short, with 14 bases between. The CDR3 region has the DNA TGTGCCTGGAGTCCCCAGGTAGCGCGTCAGCCCCAGCATTTT. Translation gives CAWSPQVARQPQHF.